The 16 T cell receptor beta chains below were found in one sample sequenced in a study of cytomegalovirus exposure and HLA in healthy donors. This PCR relied on a set of 60 Vbeta primers and 13 Jbeta primers. Clones were read by immunoSEQ multiplex PCR, and TCRdb kept only the in-frame ones, dropping some. The sample lists fewer than 90,000 clones, around four fifths occurring once. The sample taken for sequencing was PBMCs. The source is a human donor in good health.

The rearrangement joins TRBV27 to TRBJ2-7, with 7 bases that match TRBD1. The CDR3 consists of 15 residues. Germline V CDR1 and CDR2: MNHEY, SMNVEV (reference sequence). The V segment lost 2 bases and the J segment 2 bases; nucleotides outside the gene matches: 6. CDR3 sequence: CASSLRRQGPYEQYF. The CDR3 DNA reads TGTGCCAGCAGTTTACGGAGACAGGGCCCCTACGAGCAGTACTTC.

This chain uses TRBV19 with TRBJ1-2, with 7 bases lining up with TRBD1. J was trimmed by 0 bases and V by 8 bases; bases with no gene match: 6. The CDR3 has 14 residues. CDR1 and CDR2 (germline): LNHDA, SQIVND (reference sequence). The CDR3, as DNA: TGTGCCAGTGCTCCGGGACAGACTAACTATGGCTACACCTTC. Its translation: CASAPGQTNYGYTF.

The V gene is TRBV19, the J gene TRBJ1-1; perhaps TRBD1 as D (5 bases). The CDR3 spans 13 residues. V was shortened by 6 bases and J by 2 bases, with 10 bases between the two germline ends. The V gene's germline CDR1 is LNHDA and CDR2 SQIVND (reference sequence). The CDR3 DNA is TGTGCCAGTAGCCTGACAGTAAACACTGAAGCTTTCTTT. The encoded protein is CASSLTVNTEAFF.

This rearrangement joins TRBV5-1 to TRBJ2-7, with 8 nucleotides matching TRBD1. V was clipped by 0 bases and J by 7 bases; unmatched bases: 9. Germline assignment: CDR1 SGHRS and CDR2 YFSETQ. This CDR3 region has 15 residues. The CDR3 protein is CASSLESGGRREQYF. As DNA, the CDR3 is TGCGCCAGCAGCTTGGAGTCAGGGGGCCGGAGGGAGCAGTACTTC.

The chain couples TRBV5-1 to TRBJ1-2; 8 bases line up with TRBD1. The CDR3 length is 13 residues. The germline V gene encodes CDR1 SGHRS and CDR2 YFSETQ. The junction had 5 bases not matched to a gene; V was cut back by 4 bases and J by 6 bases. CDR3 DNA: TGCGCCAGCAGCCAGACAGGGGCGAATGGCTACACCTTC. Amino acids: CASSQTGANGYTF.

This clone came up once. The V and J genes are TRBV5-6 and TRBJ1-2; weak D call: TRBD1 (6 bases). The CDR3 contains 14 residues. The germline CDR1 and CDR2 sequences are SGHDT and YYEEEE. The ends were cut back, 4 bases at V and 3 bases at J, with 13 bases in the middle. CDR3 protein: CASSPGGGDYGYTF. Here the CDR3 DNA reads TGTGCCAGCAGCCCGGGGGGCGGGGACTATGGCTACACCTTC. The whole variable domain, remainder taken from reference TRBV5-6 and TRBJ1-2, is DAGVTQSPTHLIKTRGQQVTLRCSPKSGHDTVSWYQQALGQGPQFIFQYYEEEERQRGNFPDRFSGHQFPNYSSELNVNALLLGDSALYLCASSPGGGDYGYTFGSGTRLTVV.

This clone was seen just once. The J gene is TRBJ1-6, the V gene TRBV10-2; D not certain. The CDR3 spans 13 residues. With 3 bases removed from V and 7 bases from J, the gap between germline ends came to 7 bases. Germline loops: CDR1 WSHSY, CDR2 SAAADI. The CDR3 is CASSEGRNSPLHF. In DNA, the CDR3 is TGCGCCAGCAGTGAAGGCAGGAATTCACCCCTCCACTTT.

The chain employs TRBV27 and TRBJ1-1; the match to TRBD1 covers 11 bases. The V segment lost 5 bases and the J segment 6 bases; nucleotides outside the gene matches: 14. The CDR3 extends over 17 amino acids. Germline values: CDR1 MNHEY, CDR2 SMNVEV (reference sequence). CDR3: CASSPRTGGEVVPEAFF. For the CDR3, the DNA is TGTGCCAGCAGTCCCCGGACAGGGGGCGAAGTTGTACCTGAAGCTTTCTTT.

V and J are TRBV7-8 and TRBJ2-3, with a weak D call TRBD1 (6 bases). CDR1 and CDR2 from the germline V gene are SGHVS and FQNEAQ. The CDR3 consists of 14 residues. Trimming stripped 5 bases from V and 5 bases from J, with 14 bases between. In DNA, the CDR3 is TGTGCCAGCAGCGTAGACAGGACGGTAGATACGCAGTATTTT. This codes for CASSVDRTVDTQYF.

Points on this clone: This sample also contains other DNA sequences that code for the same CDR3. The chain employs TRBV29-1 and TRBJ1-1; 7 nucleotides agree with TRBD1. The V gene end was trimmed by 4 bases and the J gene end by 4 bases; junction bases not matched to a gene: 3. The germline gives CDR1 SQVTM, CDR2 ANQGSEA. The CDR3 length is 12 residues. The CDR3 sequence: CSVGQGGTEAFF. CDR3 nucleotide sequence: TGCAGCGTTGGACAGGGCGGCACTGAAGCTTTCTTT. Full variable domain (remainder filled in from reference TRBV29-1 and TRBJ1-1): SAVISQKPSRDICQRGTSLTIQCQVDSQVTMMFWYRQQPGQSLTLIATANQGSEATYESGFVIDKFPISRPNLTFSTLTVSNMSPEDSSIYLCSVGQGGTEAFFGQGTRLTVV.

V and J are TRBV5-1 and TRBJ2-1; 9 nucleotides match TRBD2. The V and J ends lost 0 bases and 3 bases, in that order; junction bases with no gene match: 10. The CDR3 runs to 18 residues. Germline V gene data show CDR1 as SGHRS and CDR2 as YFSETQ. This CDR3 is CASSLALRIAGVYNEQFF. The CDR3 nucleotides are TGCGCCAGCAGCTTGGCGTTGAGGATAGCGGGGGTCTACAATGAGCAGTTCTTC.

The chain recombines TRBV6-5 with TRBJ2-7; D gene ambiguous. Germline V gene sequence: CDR1 MNHEY, CDR2 SVGAGI. This CDR3 is 13 amino acids long. V was shortened by 0 bases and J by 2 bases, with 5 bases between the two germline ends. The CDR3, as DNA: TGTGCCAGCAGTTACTCCCTAACCTACGAGCAGTACTTC. It codes for CASSYSLTYEQYF.

This chain joins TRBV5-1 and TRBJ2-5; 7 bases line up with TRBD2. The J call may be mistaken, given a closer DNA end match to TRBJ2-7. In germline, CDR1 is SGHRS, CDR2 YFSETQ. The CDR3 extends over 16 amino acids. The CDR3 nucleotides read TGCGCCAGCAGCCCTAAAAGTAGCGGGCATAACTACGAGCAGTACTTC. Its protein product is CASSPKSSGHNYEQYF.

The V and J genes are TRBV9 and TRBJ2-1, with D possibly being TRBD2 (5 bases). CDR3 length: 19 amino acids. V was shortened by 3 bases and J by 0 bases, with 22 bases between the two germline ends. Germline CDR1 SGDLS, CDR2 YYNGEE. CDR3 nucleotide sequence: TGTGCCAGCAGCGGGTTAGGTACCGCGGTGGGGAGCTCCTACAATGAGCAGTTCTTC. Translating it yields CASSGLGTAVGSSYNEQFF.

The V call is TRBV4-3, the J call TRBJ1-2; D not certain. V was cut by 0 bases and J by 7 bases, with 6 bases left in between. From germline, CDR1 is LGHNA and CDR2 YSLEER. The CDR3 spans 12 residues. The chain's CDR3 is CASSQEGGGYTF. The DNA for the CDR3 is TGCGCCAGCAGCCAAGAGGGAGGTGGCTACACCTTC.

The chain recombines TRBV19 with TRBJ1-2; TRBD1 agrees at 7 bases. This CDR3 has 13 amino acids. The J segment lost 6 bases and the V segment lost 7 bases, leaving 8 bases of the junction unmatched. CDR1 and CDR2 (germline): LNHDA, SQIVND (reference sequence). This CDR3 is CASTPTQGNGYTF. CDR3 sequence (DNA): TGTGCCAGTACCCCCACACAGGGGAATGGCTACACCTTC.